The present T cell receptor beta chain was sequenced within a study of patients and donors after allogeneic stem cell transplantation. This CDR3 is 13 amino acids long. V was shortened by 9 bases and J by 2 bases, with 11 bases between the two germline ends. TCRdb used MiXCR to reprocess the RT-PCR reads, holding one entry per CDR3 protein. Of more than 850,000 distinct CDR3 sequences in the sample, more than 15% were seen once. This clonotype was picked up many times. The clonotype comes from a human donor who was either an allogeneic HSCT recipient or a stem cell or donor lymphocyte infusion donor (not recorded which). It is not recorded whose cells these are; they may come from a transplant donor. Sequenced: blood, either unsorted or a sorted T cell fraction (not recorded which). The chain carries TRBV12-3 or TRBV12-4 and TRBJ2-4; D is unclear. The CDR3 reads CASSTLPKNIQYF. CDR3 nucleotides: TGTGCCAGTTCCACCCTTCCCAAAAACATTCAGTACTTC.